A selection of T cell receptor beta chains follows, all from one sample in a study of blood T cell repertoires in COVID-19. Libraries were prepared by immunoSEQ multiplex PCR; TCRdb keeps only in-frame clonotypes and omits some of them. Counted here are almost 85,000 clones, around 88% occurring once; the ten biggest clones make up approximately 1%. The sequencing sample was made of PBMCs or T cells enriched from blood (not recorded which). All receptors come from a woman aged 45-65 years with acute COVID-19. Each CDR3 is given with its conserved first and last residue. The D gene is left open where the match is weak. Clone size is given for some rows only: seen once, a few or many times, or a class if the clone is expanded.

CDR3: CASSDPGGLDGYTF; DNA: TGTGCCAGCAGTGACCCCGGAGGGTTGGATGGCTACACCTTC; V: TRBV25-1; D: NA; J: TRBJ1-2; size: NA
CDR3: CARQQHGTVEEGEQFF; DNA: TGTGCCAGACAACAACACGGGACAGTTGAGGAAGGTGAGCAGTTCTTC; V: TRBV2; D: TRBD1; J: TRBJ2-1; size: NA
CDR3: CASSSSSMAYNEQFF; DNA: TGTGCCAGCAGCTCCTCTAGTATGGCCTACAATGAGCAGTTCTTC; V: TRBV7-6; D: NA; J: TRBJ2-1; size: NA
CDR3: CASSQLPPDTQYF; DNA: TGTGCCAGCTCACAACTCCCCCCAGATACGCAGTATTTT; V: TRBV18; D: NA; J: TRBJ2-3; size: NA
CDR3: CASGLASSGRAGNEQFF; DNA: TGTGCTAGTGGTTTGGCATCAAGCGGGAGGGCTGGGAATGAGCAGTTCTTC; V: TRBV12-5; D: TRBD2; J: TRBJ2-1; size: NA
CDR3: CAIRGLDYGYTF; DNA: TGTGCCATCAGGGGGCTTGACTATGGCTACACCTTC; V: TRBV10-3; D: NA; J: TRBJ1-2; size: NA
CDR3: CAWSLRGETQYF; DNA: TGTGCCTGGAGCCTAAGGGGGGAGACCCAGTACTTC; V: TRBV30; D: NA; J: TRBJ2-5; size: NA
CDR3: CASSLVQGVYNEQFF; DNA: TGCGCCAGCAGCTTGGTGCAGGGGGTTTACAATGAGCAGTTCTTC; V: TRBV5-1; D: TRBD1; J: TRBJ2-1; size: NA
CDR3: CSASPGGVQPQHF; DNA: TGCAGTGCTAGTCCAGGGGGCGTCCAGCCCCAGCATTTT; V: TRBV20-1; D: TRBD1; J: TRBJ1-5; size: once
CDR3: CASSPGYSNQPQHF; DNA: TGCGCCAGCAGCCCAGGGTATAGCAATCAGCCCCAGCATTTT; V: TRBV4-3; D: NA; J: TRBJ1-5; size: once
CDR3: CASSLDGYEQYF; DNA: TGTGCCAGCAGCTTGGACGGCTACGAGCAGTACTTC; V: TRBV5-4; D: NA; J: TRBJ2-7; size: few
CDR3: CASAPASGDTGELFF; DNA: TGTGCCAGCGCCCCGGCTAGCGGGGACACCGGGGAGCTGTTTTTT; V: TRBV9; D: TRBD2; J: TRBJ2-2; size: NA
CDR3: CASSRGLAESYEQYF; DNA: TGCGCCAGCAGCAGGGGACTAGCGGAGTCCTACGAGCAGTACTTC; V: TRBV5-1; D: TRBD2; J: TRBJ2-7; size: once